Listed below are T cell receptor beta chains from one sample, sequenced in a study of cytomegalovirus exposure and HLA in healthy donors. Sequencing used immunoSEQ multiplex PCR; TCRdb keeps in-frame clones, though not all of them. The data hold some 120,000 clones, with roughly two thirds observed a single time. Input material: PBMCs. The receptors were gathered from a man aged 30 to 39 in good health and CMV-seropositive. CDR3s include the opening cysteine and the closing phenylalanine or tryptophan. D genes are given only for firm matches. Clone sizes are given selectively: once, few, many, or a class where the clone is expanded.

TRBV15,NA,TRBJ2-7,NA,CATSRESGQVTGTYEQYF,TGTGCCACCAGCAGAGAGTCAGGTCAGGTCACAGGGACCTACGAGCAGTACTTC
TRBV7-3,NA,TRBJ2-2,NA,CASSLNREVSGELFF,TGTGCCAGCAGCTTAAACCGGGAAGTATCCGGGGAGCTGTTTTTT
TRBV29-1,NA,TRBJ2-2,TRBD1,CSVVHSGGTGELFF,TGCAGCGTTGTCCACTCAGGGGGAACCGGGGAGCTGTTTTTT
TRBV4-1,NA,TRBJ2-7,TRBD1,CASSQESGQEHYEQYF,TGCGCCAGCAGCCAAGAGTCGGGACAGGAACACTACGAGCAGTACTTC
TRBV11-2,NA,TRBJ2-4,NA,CASSLGSGNIQYF,TGTGCCAGCAGCTTAGGATCGGGAAACATTCAGTACTTC
TRBV4-1,few,TRBJ1-3,TRBD1,CASSQGVLQGALRNTIYF,TGCGCCAGCAGCCAAGGAGTATTGCAGGGGGCGCTGAGAAACACCATATATTTT
TRBV5-4,NA,TRBJ1-4,TRBD1,CASSTGQGANEKLFF,TGTGCCAGCAGCACCGGACAGGGGGCGAATGAAAAACTGTTTTTT
TRBV18,NA,TRBJ2-3,NA,CASSPNGGADTQYF,TGTGCCAGCTCACCAAACGGGGGAGCCGATACGCAGTATTTT
TRBV19,NA,TRBJ1-6,NA,CASSISRRAPSPLHF,TGTGCCAGTAGTATCTCAAGGAGGGCTCCTTCACCCCTCCACTTT
TRBV28,NA,TRBJ2-3,NA,CASSLRLAASTDTQYF,TGTGCCAGCAGTTTAAGGTTGGCAGCGAGCACAGATACGCAGTATTTT
TRBV29-1,few,TRBJ1-2,NA,CSVENSRGHGYTF,TGCAGCGTTGAAAATTCCAGGGGACATGGCTACACCTTC
TRBV21-1,NA,TRBJ1-4,NA,CASSPQGGF,TGTGCCAGCAGCCCCCAGGGCGGCTTT
TRBV28,NA,TRBJ2-3,NA,CASRRLEYTQYF,TGTGCCAGCAGAAGACTAGAGTATACGCAGTATTTT
TRBV29-1,NA,TRBJ2-7,NA,CSVDPPRLYYEQYF,TGCAGCGTTGACCCGCCTAGACTATACTACGAGCAGTACTTC
TRBV9,NA,TRBJ2-1,TRBD2,CASSAALAGGSNEQFF,TGTGCCAGCAGCGCCGCACTAGCGGGAGGATCCAATGAGCAGTTCTTC
TRBV6-1,NA,TRBJ2-7,NA,CASTHAVPYEQYF,TGTGCCAGCACCCACGCGGTCCCCTACGAGCAGTACTTC
TRBV29-1,NA,TRBJ2-7,NA,CSVRRGTEPYEQYF,TGCAGCGTGCGAAGGGGGACCGAGCCCTACGAGCAGTACTTC
TRBV11-2,few,TRBJ1-3,NA,CASSLDRAGNTIYF,TGTGCCAGCAGCTTAGATCGAGCAGGAAACACCATATATTTT
TRBV30,NA,TRBJ2-2,TRBD1,CAWPGGTGELFF,TGTGCCTGGCCAGGGGGCACCGGGGAGCTGTTTTTT
TRBV4-3,few,TRBJ2-2,TRBD2,CASSQRYALAGGSFGELFF,TGCGCCAGCAGCCAAAGATATGCCCTAGCGGGAGGGAGTTTTGGGGAGCTGTTTTTT
TRBV14,NA,TRBJ2-2,TRBD2,CASSRFSVRLANTGELFF,TGTGCCAGCAGCCGGTTTTCGGTTAGACTAGCCAACACCGGGGAGCTGTTTTTT
TRBV29-1,few,TRBJ2-1,TRBD2,CSVGLAGELF,TGCAGCGTAGGCCTAGCGGGAGAGCTCTTC
TRBV5-1,NA,TRBJ2-7,TRBD2,CASSNTGTPGGSYEQYF,TGCGCCAGCAGCAACACCGGGACGCCGGGGGGCTCCTACGAGCAGTACTTC
TRBV29-1,NA,TRBJ2-1,TRBD2,CSVSSGSSYNEQFF,TGCAGCGTTTCTAGCGGGAGCTCCTACAATGAGCAGTTCTTC
TRBV4-3,few,TRBJ2-1,TRBD2,CASSHDLGLAVYNEQFF,TGCGCCAGCAGCCATGACCTGGGACTAGCGGTCTACAATGAGCAGTTCTTC
TRBV2,few,TRBJ1-5,TRBD1,CASGGRTGGFVQPQHF,TGTGCCAGCGGAGGGCGGACAGGGGGCTTCGTTCAGCCCCAGCATTTT
TRBV6-5,NA,TRBJ1-1,NA,CASSYPNREPHTEAFF,TGTGCCAGCAGCTACCCGAACAGAGAGCCTCACACTGAGGCTTTCTTT
TRBV7-9,NA,TRBJ2-7,NA,CASSPGFYEQYF,TGTGCCAGCAGCCCAGGATTCTACGAGCAGTACTTC
TRBV27,NA,TRBJ1-2,NA,CASSLNEALRGYTF,TGTGCCAGCAGTTTAAACGAGGCGTTGAGGGGCTACACCTTC
TRBV5-8,NA,TRBJ2-7,NA,CASSFSTAYEQYF,TGTGCCAGCAGCTTTTCGACAGCTTACGAGCAGTACTTC
TRBV5-1,NA,TRBJ2-5,NA,CASSLPGTQETQYF,TGCGCCAGCAGCTTGCCGGGAACCCAAGAGACCCAGTACTTC
TRBV6-1,NA,TRBJ2-3,NA,CASKGTISTDTQYF,TGTGCCAGCAAAGGGACAATTAGCACAGATACGCAGTATTTT
TRBV7-8,NA,TRBJ1-3,TRBD1,CASSLQGARGNTIYF,TGTGCCAGCAGCCTGCAGGGGGCCCGGGGAAACACCATATATTTT
TRBV27,once,TRBJ2-5,NA,CASSLTTGSLARETQYF,TGTGCCAGCAGTTTAACCACGGGCTCACTAGCCAGGGAGACCCAGTACTTC
TRBV19,NA,TRBJ1-2,TRBD1,CASSRQGIGYGYTF,TGTGCCAGTAGCCGACAGGGGATAGGCTATGGCTACACCTTC
TRBV11-2,NA,TRBJ2-7,NA,CASSLVGRSYEQYF,TGTGCCAGCAGCTTAGTGGGCCGCTCCTACGAGCAGTACTTC
TRBV29-1,NA,TRBJ2-2,TRBD2,CSVEGVGLAGEPGELFF,TGCAGCGTTGAAGGGGTTGGGCTAGCGGGAGAACCCGGGGAGCTGTTTTTT
TRBV2,medium-sized,TRBJ1-1,NA,CASTQALNTEAFF,TGTGCCAGCACACAGGCCCTGAACACTGAAGCTTTCTTT
TRBV6-5,NA,TRBJ2-7,NA,CASSWRQYVYEQYF,TGTGCCAGCAGTTGGCGACAGTATGTCTACGAGCAGTACTTC
TRBV5-1,few,TRBJ2-7,NA,CASSLRTDSYEQYF,TGCGCCAGCAGCTTGAGGACAGACTCCTACGAGCAGTACTTC
TRBV2,NA,TRBJ2-1,NA,CASSQTGEGRNEQFF,TGTGCCAGCAGTCAGACAGGGGAGGGACGCAATGAGCAGTTCTTC
TRBV5-1,NA,TRBJ2-5,TRBD1,CASSLALTGGGLETQYF,TGCGCCAGCAGCTTGGCCTTGACAGGGGGAGGGTTGGAGACCCAGTACTTC